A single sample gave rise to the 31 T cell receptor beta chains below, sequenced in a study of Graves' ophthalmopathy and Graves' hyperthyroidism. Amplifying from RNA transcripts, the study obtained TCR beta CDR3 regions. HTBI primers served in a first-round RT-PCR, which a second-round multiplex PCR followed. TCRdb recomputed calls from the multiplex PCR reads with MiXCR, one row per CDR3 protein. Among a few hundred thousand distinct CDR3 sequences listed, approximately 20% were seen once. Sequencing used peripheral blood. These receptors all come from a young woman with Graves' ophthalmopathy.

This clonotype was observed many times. The CDR3 loop reads CASSRGAEISYEQYF. In nucleotides, the CDR3 is TGTGCCAGCAGCCGAGGGGCGGAGATCTCCTACGAGCAGTACTTC. The V and J genes are TRBV7-2 and TRBJ2-7; possibly TRBD1 or TRBD2 for D (5 bases each). The CDR3 sequence is 15 residues long. Germline V gene sequence: CDR1 SGHTA, CDR2 FQGNSA. The V and J ends lost 5 bases and 0 bases respectively, with 14 bases between them.

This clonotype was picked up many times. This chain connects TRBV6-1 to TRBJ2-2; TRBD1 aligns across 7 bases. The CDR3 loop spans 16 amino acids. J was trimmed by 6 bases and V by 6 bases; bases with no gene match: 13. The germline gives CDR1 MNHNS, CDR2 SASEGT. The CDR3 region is CASSPTRQGWAGELFF. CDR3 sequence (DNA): TGTGCCAGCAGCCCAACTCGACAGGGATGGGCCGGGGAGCTGTTTTTT.

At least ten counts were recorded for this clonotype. The CDR3 nucleotides are TGTGCCAGCAGCTTAGATCCTAGCGGGGGCCAGGAGCAGTACTTC. Translated, it gives CASSLDPSGGQEQYF. This chain uses TRBV11-2 with TRBJ2-7; 10 bases fit TRBD2. The CDR3 spans 15 residues. The germline CDR1 and CDR2 sequences are SGHAT and FQNNGV. The J segment lost 7 bases and the V segment lost 0 bases, leaving 6 bases of the junction unmatched.

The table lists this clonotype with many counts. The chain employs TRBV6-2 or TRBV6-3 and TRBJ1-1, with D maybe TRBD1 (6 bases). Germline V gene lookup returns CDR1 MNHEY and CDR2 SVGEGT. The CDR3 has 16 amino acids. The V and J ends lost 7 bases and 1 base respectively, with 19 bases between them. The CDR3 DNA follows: TGTGCCAGCAACCAGGGGCGGCGGATCTGGAACACTGAAGCTTTCTTT. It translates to CASNQGRRIWNTEAFF.

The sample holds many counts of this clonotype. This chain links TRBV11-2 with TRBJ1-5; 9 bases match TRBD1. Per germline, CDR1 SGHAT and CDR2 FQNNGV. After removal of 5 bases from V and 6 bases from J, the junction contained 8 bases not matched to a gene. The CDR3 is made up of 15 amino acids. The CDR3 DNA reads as TGTGCCAGCAGCGGTACAGGGGGCGGCTTTCAGCCCCAGCATTTT. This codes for CASSGTGGGFQPQHF.

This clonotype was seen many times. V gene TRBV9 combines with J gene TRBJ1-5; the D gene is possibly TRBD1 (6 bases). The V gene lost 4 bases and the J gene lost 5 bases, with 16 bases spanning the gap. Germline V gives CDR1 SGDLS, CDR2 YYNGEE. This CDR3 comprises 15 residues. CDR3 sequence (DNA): TGTGCCAGCAGCATTAGGGGGGAGGTAGATCAGCCCCAGCATTTT. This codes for CASSIRGEVDQPQHF.

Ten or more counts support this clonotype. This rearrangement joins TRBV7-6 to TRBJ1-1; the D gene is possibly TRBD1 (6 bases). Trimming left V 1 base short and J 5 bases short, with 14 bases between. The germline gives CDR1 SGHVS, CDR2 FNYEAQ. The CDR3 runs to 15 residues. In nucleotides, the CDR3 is TGTGCCAGCAGCTTAGATGTGGGGGCGAGTACTGAAGCTTTCTTT. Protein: CASSLDVGASTEAFF. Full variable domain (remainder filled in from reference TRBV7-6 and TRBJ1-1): GAGVSQSPRYKVTKRGQDVALRCDPISGHVSLYWYRQALGQGPEFLTYFNYEAQQDKSGLPNDRFSAERPEGSISTLTIQRTEQRDSAMYRCASSLDVGASTEAFFGQGTRLTVV.

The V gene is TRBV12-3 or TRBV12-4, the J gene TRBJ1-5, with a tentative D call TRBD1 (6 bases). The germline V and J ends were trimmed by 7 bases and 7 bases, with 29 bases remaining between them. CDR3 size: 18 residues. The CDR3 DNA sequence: TGTGCCAGCACCTTCGGACCGGGGGGGGCCAGCCCCAGACAGCCCCAGCATTTT. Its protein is CASTFGPGGASPRQPQHF.

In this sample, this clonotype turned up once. CDR3 loop: CASKTLQGYEQYF. The CDR3 bases are TGTGCCAGCAAAACTCTACAGGGCTACGAGCAGTACTTC. This chain connects TRBV28 to TRBJ2-7, with D maybe TRBD1 (6 bases). The germline V and J ends were trimmed by 7 bases and 3 bases, with 13 bases remaining between them. CDR3 size: 13 residues. Per germline, CDR1 MDHEN and CDR2 SYDVKM. Supplemented by reference TRBV28 and TRBJ2-7, the full variable domain reads DVKVTQSSRYLVKRTGEKVFLECVQDMDHENMFWYRQDPGLGLRLIYFSYDVKMKEKGDIPEGYSVSREKKERFSLILESASTNQTSMYLCASKTLQGYEQYFGPGTRLTVT.

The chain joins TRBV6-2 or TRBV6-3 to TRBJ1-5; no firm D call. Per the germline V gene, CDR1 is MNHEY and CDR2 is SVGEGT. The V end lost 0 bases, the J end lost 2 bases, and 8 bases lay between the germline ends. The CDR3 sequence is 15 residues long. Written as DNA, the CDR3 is TGTGCCAGCAGTTACTCGAAGGGTGGCAATCAGCCCCAGCATTTT. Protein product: CASSYSKGGNQPQHF.

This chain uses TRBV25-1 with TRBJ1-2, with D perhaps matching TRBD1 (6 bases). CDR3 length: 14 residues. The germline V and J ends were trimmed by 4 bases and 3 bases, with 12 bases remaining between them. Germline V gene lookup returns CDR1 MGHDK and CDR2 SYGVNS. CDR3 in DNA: TGTGCCAGCAGTGGGGAGGACAGATACTATGGCTACACCTTC. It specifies CASSGEDRYYGYTF.

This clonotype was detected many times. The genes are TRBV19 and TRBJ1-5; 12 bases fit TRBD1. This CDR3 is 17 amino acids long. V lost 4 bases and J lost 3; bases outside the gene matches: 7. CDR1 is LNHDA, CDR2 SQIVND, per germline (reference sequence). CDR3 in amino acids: CASSKSGTGGPNQPQHF. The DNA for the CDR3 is TGTGCCAGTAGTAAATCCGGGACAGGGGGCCCCAATCAGCCCCAGCATTTT. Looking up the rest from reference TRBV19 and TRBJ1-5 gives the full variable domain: DGGITQSPKYLFRKEGQNVTLSCEQNLNHDAMYWYRQDPGQGLRLIYYSQIVNDFQKGDIAEGYSVSREKKESFPLTVTSAQKNPTAFYLCASSKSGTGGPNQPQHFGDGTRLSIL.

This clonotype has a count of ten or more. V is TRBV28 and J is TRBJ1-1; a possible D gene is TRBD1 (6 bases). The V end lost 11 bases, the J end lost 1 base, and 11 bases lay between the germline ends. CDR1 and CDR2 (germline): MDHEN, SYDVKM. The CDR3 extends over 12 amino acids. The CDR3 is CALGGPNTEAFF. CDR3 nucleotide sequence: TGTGCCCTGGGGGGCCCGAACACTGAAGCTTTCTTT.

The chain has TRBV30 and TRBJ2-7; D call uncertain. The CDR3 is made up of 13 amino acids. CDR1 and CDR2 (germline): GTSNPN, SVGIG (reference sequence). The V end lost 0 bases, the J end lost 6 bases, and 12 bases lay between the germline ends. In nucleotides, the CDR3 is TGTGCCTGGAGTGTCAAGGTAGTGGGCGAGCAGTACTTC. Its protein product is CAWSVKVVGEQYF.

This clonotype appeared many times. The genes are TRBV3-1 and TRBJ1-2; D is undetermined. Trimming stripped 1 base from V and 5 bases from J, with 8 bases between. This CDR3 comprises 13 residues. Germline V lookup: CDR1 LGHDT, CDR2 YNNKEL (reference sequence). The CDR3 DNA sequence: TGTGCCAGCAGCCAAGGGCTTGCTTATGGCTACACCTTC. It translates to CASSQGLAYGYTF.

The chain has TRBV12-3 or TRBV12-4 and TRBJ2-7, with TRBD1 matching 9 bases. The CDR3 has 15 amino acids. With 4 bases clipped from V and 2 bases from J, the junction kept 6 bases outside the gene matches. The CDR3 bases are TGTGCCAGCAGTTCCGTCGACAGGGGGACCTACGAGCAGTACTTC. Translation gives CASSSVDRGTYEQYF.

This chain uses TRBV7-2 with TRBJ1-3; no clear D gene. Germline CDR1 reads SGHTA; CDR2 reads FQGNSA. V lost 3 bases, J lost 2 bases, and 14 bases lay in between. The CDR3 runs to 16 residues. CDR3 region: CASSFAPLLAGNTIYF. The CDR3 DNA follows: TGTGCCAGCAGCTTTGCCCCCCTTCTCGCTGGAAACACCATATATTTT.

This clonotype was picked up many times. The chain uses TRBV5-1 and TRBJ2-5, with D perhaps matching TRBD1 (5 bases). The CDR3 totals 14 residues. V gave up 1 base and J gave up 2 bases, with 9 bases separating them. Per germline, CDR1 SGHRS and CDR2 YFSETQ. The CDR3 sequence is CASSLTAGQETQYF. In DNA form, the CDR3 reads TGCGCCAGCAGCTTGACGGCAGGGCAAGAGACCCAGTACTTC.

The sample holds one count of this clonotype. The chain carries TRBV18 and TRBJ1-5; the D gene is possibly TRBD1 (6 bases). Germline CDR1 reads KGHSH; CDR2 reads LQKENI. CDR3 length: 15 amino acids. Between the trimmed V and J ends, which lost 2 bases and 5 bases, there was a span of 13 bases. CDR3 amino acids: CASSPEGGLDQPQHF. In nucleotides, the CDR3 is TGTGCCAGCTCACCAGAGGGGGGGCTCGATCAGCCCCAGCATTTT.

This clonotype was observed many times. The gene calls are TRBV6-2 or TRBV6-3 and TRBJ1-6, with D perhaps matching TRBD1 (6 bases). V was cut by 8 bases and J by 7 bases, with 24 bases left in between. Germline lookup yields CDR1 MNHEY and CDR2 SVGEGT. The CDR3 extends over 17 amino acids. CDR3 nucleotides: TGTGCCAGCGGCCAGTACATGCGGACAGAAAGGAATTCACCCCTCCACTTT. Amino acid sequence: CASGQYMRTERNSPLHF.

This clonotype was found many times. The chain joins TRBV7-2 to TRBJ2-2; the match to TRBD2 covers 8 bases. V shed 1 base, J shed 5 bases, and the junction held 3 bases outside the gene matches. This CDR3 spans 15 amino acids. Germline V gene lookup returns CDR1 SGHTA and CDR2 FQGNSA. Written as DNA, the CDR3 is TGTGCCAGCAGCTTAGTAGCGGGACGGACCGGGGAGCTGTTTTTT. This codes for CASSLVAGRTGELFF.

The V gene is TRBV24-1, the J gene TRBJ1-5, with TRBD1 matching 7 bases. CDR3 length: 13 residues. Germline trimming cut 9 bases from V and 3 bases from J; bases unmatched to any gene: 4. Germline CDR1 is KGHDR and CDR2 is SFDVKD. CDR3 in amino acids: CATQDRLNQPQHF. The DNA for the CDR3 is TGTGCCACCCAGGACAGGCTCAATCAGCCCCAGCATTTT.

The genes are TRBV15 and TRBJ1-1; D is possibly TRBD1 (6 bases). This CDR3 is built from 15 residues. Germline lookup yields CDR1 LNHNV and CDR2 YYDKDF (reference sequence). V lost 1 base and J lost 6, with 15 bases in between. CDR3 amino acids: CATSRGGGGMAEAFF. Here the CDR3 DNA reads TGTGCCACCAGCAGAGGAGGGGGGGGCATGGCTGAAGCTTTCTTT.

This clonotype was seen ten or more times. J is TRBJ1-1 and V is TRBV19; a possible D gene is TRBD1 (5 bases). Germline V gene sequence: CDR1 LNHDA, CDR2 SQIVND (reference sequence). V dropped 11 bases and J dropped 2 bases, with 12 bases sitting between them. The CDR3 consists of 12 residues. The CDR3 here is CASYGGNTEAFF. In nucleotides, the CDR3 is TGTGCCTCCTACGGGGGAAACACTGAAGCTTTCTTT.

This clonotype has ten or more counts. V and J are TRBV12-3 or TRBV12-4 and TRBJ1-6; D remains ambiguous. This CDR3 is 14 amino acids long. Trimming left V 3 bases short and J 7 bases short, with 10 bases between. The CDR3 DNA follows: TGTGCCAGCAGTTTCGCAGGTCCAAATTCACCCCTCCACTTT. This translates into CASSFAGPNSPLHF.

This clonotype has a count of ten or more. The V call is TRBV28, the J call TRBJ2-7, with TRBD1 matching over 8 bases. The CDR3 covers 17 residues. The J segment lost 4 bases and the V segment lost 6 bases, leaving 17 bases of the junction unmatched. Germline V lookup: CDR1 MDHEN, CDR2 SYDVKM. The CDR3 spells CASSTTPGGPSGYEQYF. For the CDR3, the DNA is TGTGCCAGCAGCACTACACCAGGGGGCCCTTCTGGATACGAGCAGTACTTC.

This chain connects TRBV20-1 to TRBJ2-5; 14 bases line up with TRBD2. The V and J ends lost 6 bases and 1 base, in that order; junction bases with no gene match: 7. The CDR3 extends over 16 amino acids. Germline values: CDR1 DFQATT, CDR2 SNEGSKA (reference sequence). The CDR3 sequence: CSARGLAGAIQETQYF. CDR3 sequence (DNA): TGCAGTGCCCGGGGACTAGCGGGGGCTATCCAAGAGACCCAGTACTTC.

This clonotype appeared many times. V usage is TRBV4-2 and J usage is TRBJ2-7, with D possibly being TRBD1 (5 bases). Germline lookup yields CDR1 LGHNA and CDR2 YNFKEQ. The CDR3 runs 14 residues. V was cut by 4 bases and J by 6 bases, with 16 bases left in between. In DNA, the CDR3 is TGTGCCAGCAGCCTTGAAGGCAGGGCGATCGAGCAGTACTTC. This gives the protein CASSLEGRAIEQYF.

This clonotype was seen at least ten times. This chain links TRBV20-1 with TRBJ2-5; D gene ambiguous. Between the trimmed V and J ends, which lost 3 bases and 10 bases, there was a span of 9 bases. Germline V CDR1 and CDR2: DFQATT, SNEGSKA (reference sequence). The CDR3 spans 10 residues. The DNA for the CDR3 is TGCAGTGCTAGGACACCCGGCCAGTACTTC. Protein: CSARTPGQYF.

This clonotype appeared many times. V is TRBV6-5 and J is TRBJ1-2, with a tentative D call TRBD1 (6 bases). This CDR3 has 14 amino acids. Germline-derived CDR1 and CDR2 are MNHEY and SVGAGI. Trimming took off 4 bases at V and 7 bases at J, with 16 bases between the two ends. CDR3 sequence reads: CASSSRQGKTGYTF. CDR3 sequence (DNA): TGTGCCAGCAGTTCTCGGCAGGGGAAGACTGGCTACACCTTC.

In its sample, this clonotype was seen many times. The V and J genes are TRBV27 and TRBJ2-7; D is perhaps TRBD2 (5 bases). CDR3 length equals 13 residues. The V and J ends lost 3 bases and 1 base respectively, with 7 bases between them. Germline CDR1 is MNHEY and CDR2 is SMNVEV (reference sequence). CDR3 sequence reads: CASSFRESYEQYF. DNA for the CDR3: TGTGCCAGCAGTTTTAGGGAGTCCTACGAGCAGTACTTC.